This T cell receptor (beta chain) was documented in a study of regulatory T cells in long-lasting Graves disease. Investigators prepared the TCR beta libraries by applying iRepertoire HTBI primers and Arm-PCR of CDR3 regions. TCRdb re-analysed the multiplex PCR reads in MiXCR, keeping a single row per CDR3 protein. The repertoire consists of approximately 690,000 distinct CDR3 sequences, with 25% to 30% occurring once and the leading ten covering around 42%. Points on this clonotype: Its specificity is unknown.

Overall study results and limits: The sample size was small, and this may have reduced accuracy.

Stated time point: persistent/refractory GD, antithyroid drugs over 5 years with positive TRAb. There was RNA extracted from PBMCs, and the TCR library was made from it. The diagnosis of Graves' disease used American Thyroid Association guidelines. Recruitment took place at an endocrinology department in Xi'an, China. The source of this sequence is a female donor with Graves disease. The material sequenced was peripheral blood mononuclear cells (PBMCs), taken when the disease was refractory, from a patient treated with antithyroid drugs.

The CDR3: CASSRGGVGTEAFF. As DNA, the CDR3 is TGTGCCAGTAGTAGAGGCGGGGTAGGCACTGAAGCTTTCTTT. V usage is TRBV19 and J usage is TRBJ1-1; no clear D. The V gene lost 4 bases and the J gene lost 4 bases, with 13 bases spanning the gap. The CDR3 loop spans 14 amino acids. Germline V CDR1 and CDR2: LNHDA, SQIVND (reference sequence).